Listed below are T cell receptor beta chains from one sample, sequenced in a study of shared clonotypes between healthy human individuals. Clones were sequenced by immunoSEQ multiplex PCR, and TCRdb holds only the in-frame ones, with some missing. This sample carries over a million clones, 95% to 97% of them seen once, and the ten largest clones take over 1%. Source material: naive CD4+ T cells sorted from blood. The receptors shown here come from a man aged 25 to 40 in good health. The CDR3 runs from the conserved cysteine through the conserved F or W. Each record gives: clone size, J gene, D gene, V gene, CDR3 DNA, CDR3 protein. A D gene is named only where the DNA matches it firmly. Size values are once, few and many counts, or a class for expanded clones, and some rows have none.

>.|TRBJ2-5|.|TRBV5-6
TGTGCCAGCAGCTTGGTAGGACTCCCGGGCCAAGAGACCCAGTACTTC
CASSLVGLPGQETQYF
>.|TRBJ2-6|TRBD1|TRBV18
TGTGCCAGCTCACCTCGGGGACAGGCCCCTGGGGCCAACGTCCTGACTTTC
CASSPRGQAPGANVLTF
>.|TRBJ2-7|TRBD2|TRBV19
TGTGCCAGTAGTATAGATTTGCGCGGCGGGAGGACACACGAGCAGTACTTC
CASSIDLRGGRTHEQYF
>.|TRBJ1-3|.|TRBV4-1
TGCGCCAGCAGGCCCATCCCAGGGGAGGGAGGAAACACCATATATTTT
CASRPIPGEGGNTIYF
>.|TRBJ2-5|.|TRBV5-1
TGCGCCAGCTCCCTGGGGCCGAACCAAGAGACCCAGTACTTC
CASSLGPNQETQYF
>.|TRBJ2-7|.|TRBV7-9
TGTGCCAGCAGCCAGACACGCTCCTACGAGCAGTACTTC
CASSQTRSYEQYF
>.|TRBJ1-4|TRBD1|TRBV7-2
TGTGCCAGCAGCCCCGGGACAGGGCCACCTAATGAAAAACTGTTTTTT
CASSPGTGPPNEKLFF
>.|TRBJ1-4|TRBD1|TRBV18
TGTGCCAGCTCACGGGGGACAGCAACTAATGAAAAACTGTTTTTT
CASSRGTATNEKLFF
>.|TRBJ2-1|TRBD2|TRBV5-1
TGCGCCAGCAGCGCCCGACTAGCGGGAGGCTACAATGAGCAGTTCTTC
CASSARLAGGYNEQFF
>.|TRBJ1-2|.|TRBV30
TGTGCCTGGGTACTAGGGCCAAATGGCTACACCTTC
CAWVLGPNGYTF
>once|TRBJ2-1|.|TRBV28
TGTGCCAGCAGCCTCCTAGTCAATGAGCAGTTCTTC
CASSLLVNEQFF
>few|TRBJ2-3|.|TRBV7-8
TGTGCCAGCAGCCCCACCGGGACTAGCACAGATACGCAGTATTTT
CASSPTGTSTDTQYF
>.|TRBJ1-4|.|TRBV18
TGTGCCAGCTCACCGCTTCCTAGAGCCCTTAATGAAAAACTGTTTTTT
CASSPLPRALNEKLFF
>.|TRBJ2-1|TRBD2|TRBV5-1
TGCGCCAGCAGCTGGGAGACTAGCGGGGGCTACAATGAGCAGTTCTTC
CASSWETSGGYNEQFF
>.|TRBJ1-2|TRBD1|TRBV6-1
TGTGCCAGCAGTACGGACAGGGGGTATGGAGGCTACACCTTC
CASSTDRGYGGYTF
>.|TRBJ2-7|.|TRBV19
TGTGCCAGTAGTATACGTGGACCCCTTGCCGAGCAGTACTTC
CASSIRGPLAEQYF
>.|TRBJ1-3|.|TRBV10-3
TGTGCCATCAGATCCGTTACGCTCTCTGGAAACACCATATATTTT
CAIRSVTLSGNTIYF
>.|TRBJ2-7|TRBD1|TRBV15
TGTGCCACCAGCAGAAGAACCGGGACAGTCCTTTCCTACGAGCAGTACTTC
CATSRRTGTVLSYEQYF
>.|TRBJ1-5|.|TRBV5-8
TGTGCCAGCAGCCCCCGATATAGCAATCAGCCCCAGCATTTT
CASSPRYSNQPQHF
>.|TRBJ2-3|TRBD2|TRBV12-5
TGTGCTAGTGGTGTCTCTAGCGGGAGCGCGCGGGGTACGCAGTATTTT
CASGVSSGSARGTQYF
>.|TRBJ1-5|.|TRBV6-1
TGTGCCAGCAGTGAATTGGCGGGACGGGGTCAGCCCCAGCATTTT
CASSELAGRGQPQHF
>.|TRBJ1-1|.|TRBV13
TGTGCCAGCAGCCAGAGGCGGATGAACACTGAAGCTTTCTTT
CASSQRRMNTEAFF
>.|TRBJ2-2|.|TRBV25-1
TGTGCCAGCAGTGGAGGGGCTACCGGGGAGCTGTTTTTT
CASSGGATGELFF
>.|TRBJ1-5|.|TRBV28
TGTGCCAGCAGTTTAGGGCCCCAGCATTTT
CASSLGPQHF
>.|TRBJ2-4|TRBD1|TRBV4-2
TGTGCCAGCAGCCAACAAGACAGGGGGCTTGACAAAAACATTCAGTACTTC
CASSQQDRGLDKNIQYF
>.|TRBJ2-3|.|TRBV27
TGTGCCAGCAGTTTCCTGGACCCCCAGACGCAGTATTTT
CASSFLDPQTQYF
>once|TRBJ2-5|.|TRBV7-9
TGTGCCAGCAGCTGGGCAGGAATAGAGACCCAGTACTTC
CASSWAGIETQYF
>.|TRBJ2-7|TRBD1|TRBV5-1
TGCGCCAGCAGCCGGGGACAGCCCTCCTACGAGCAGTACTTC
CASSRGQPSYEQYF
>.|TRBJ1-1|TRBD1|TRBV6-4
TGTGCCAGCAGTTACAGGGGTGACACTGAAGCTTTCTTT
CASSYRGDTEAFF
>.|TRBJ2-1|.|TRBV19
TGTGCCAGTAGTGTCACCGGGACACTTGGCCCCCCGAAGCAGTTCTTC
CASSVTGTLGPPKQFF
>.|TRBJ2-7|TRBD2|TRBV5-1
TGCGCCAGCAGCCCCGGAGGTTGGGTCCCGGGGGGGTACGAGCAGTACTTC
CASSPGGWVPGGYEQYF
>.|TRBJ1-3|.|TRBV7-3
TGTGCCAGCAGCCCCGAACCCGGGACTGCTGGAAACACCATATATTTT
CASSPEPGTAGNTIYF
>.|TRBJ1-2|.|TRBV5-1
TGCGCCAGCAGCCCCGTGCCAGGGTCCTATGGCTACACCTTC
CASSPVPGSYGYTF